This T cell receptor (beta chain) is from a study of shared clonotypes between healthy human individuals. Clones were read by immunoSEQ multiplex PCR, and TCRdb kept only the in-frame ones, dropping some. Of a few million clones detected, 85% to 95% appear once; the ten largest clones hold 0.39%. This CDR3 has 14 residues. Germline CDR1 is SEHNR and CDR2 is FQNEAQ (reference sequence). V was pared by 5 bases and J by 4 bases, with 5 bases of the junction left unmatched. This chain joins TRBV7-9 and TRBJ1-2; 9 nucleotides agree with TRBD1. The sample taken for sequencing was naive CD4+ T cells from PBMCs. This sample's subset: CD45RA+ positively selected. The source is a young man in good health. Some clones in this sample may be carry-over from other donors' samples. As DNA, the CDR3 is TGTGCCAGCAGCACAGAGGGACAGGGCTATGGCTACACCTTC. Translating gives CASSTEGQGYGYTF.